This T cell receptor beta chain was observed in a study of cytomegalovirus exposure and HLA in healthy donors. Study context: Samples from HLA-typed donors yielded about 80 million unique TCRs in an early data release.

PCR used 60 Vbeta primers and 13 Jbeta primers. Assay: immunoSEQ multiplex PCR; the TCRdb copy retains only in-frame clones and omits some. This sample has approximately 110,000 clones, with 73% found just once. Regarding this clone: Its antigen is not known.

Whole-study results and caveats: Most of the TCR beta V segments (in an earlier analysis) were productive either about 90% or about 30% of the time.

CDR3 length: 12 residues. Per the germline V gene, CDR1 is PRHDT and CDR2 is FYEKMQ (reference sequence). Deletions cut 4 bases from V and 1 base from J, with 5 bases between. The TCR was taken from a man aged 55 to 70 in good health and CMV-seropositive. Material for sequencing was PBMCs. The genes are TRBV13 and TRBJ2-7, with D uncertain. The CDR3 DNA reads as TGTGCCAGCAGCTCTGAGTCCTACGAGCAGTACTTC. The encoded protein is CASSSESYEQYF.